What follows are 2 T cell receptor beta chains derived from one specimen sequenced in a study of CD8 T cells in ankylosing spondylitis. TCRdb itself ran the 5' RACE reads through MiXCR, one entry per CDR3 protein. This sample has hundreds of thousands of distinct CDR3 sequences, with roughly an eighth found just once. Study-wide results and limits: In ankylosing spondylitis blood, a motif of seven to nine highly homologous TCR beta variants appeared characteristic.

For these receptors, no antigen is known. Sequenced material: blood, either unsorted or a sorted T cell fraction (not recorded which). The receptors stem from a male donor with ankylosing spondylitis.

The chain carries TRBV24-1 and TRBJ2-5; no definite D call. With 5 bases removed from V and 2 bases from J, the gap between germline ends came to 14 bases. Germline values: CDR1 KGHDR, CDR2 SFDVKD. This CDR3 has 15 amino acids. CDR3 region: CATSAPDGEQETQYF. The CDR3 bases are TGTGCCACCAGTGCACCGGACGGAGAACAAGAGACCCAGTACTTC.

V gene TRBV3-1 combines with J gene TRBJ2-2, with 7 bases that match TRBD2. The germline CDR1 and CDR2 sequences are LGHDT and YNNKEL (reference sequence). V lost 7 bases to trimming and J lost 4 bases; unmatched junction nucleotides: 6. The CDR3 extends over 14 amino acids. The CDR3: CASMKREGTGELFF. CDR3 DNA: TGTGCCAGCATGAAGCGGGAAGGCACCGGGGAGCTGTTTTTT.